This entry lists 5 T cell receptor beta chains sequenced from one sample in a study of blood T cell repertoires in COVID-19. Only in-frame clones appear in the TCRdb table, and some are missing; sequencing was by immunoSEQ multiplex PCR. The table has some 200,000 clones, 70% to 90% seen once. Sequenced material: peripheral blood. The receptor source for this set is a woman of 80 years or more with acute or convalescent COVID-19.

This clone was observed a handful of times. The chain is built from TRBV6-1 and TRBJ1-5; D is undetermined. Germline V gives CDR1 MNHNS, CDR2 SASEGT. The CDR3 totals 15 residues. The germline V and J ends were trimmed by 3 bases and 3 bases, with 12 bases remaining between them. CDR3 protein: CASSDISGANQPQHF. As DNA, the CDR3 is TGTGCCAGCAGTGACATTTCAGGCGCCAATCAGCCCCAGCATTTT.

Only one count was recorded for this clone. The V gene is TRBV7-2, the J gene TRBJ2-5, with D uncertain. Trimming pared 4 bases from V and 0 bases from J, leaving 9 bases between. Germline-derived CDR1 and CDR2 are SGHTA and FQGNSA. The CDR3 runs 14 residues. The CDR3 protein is CASSSLSYQETQYF. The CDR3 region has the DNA TGTGCCAGCAGCTCACTAAGCTACCAAGAGACCCAGTACTTC.

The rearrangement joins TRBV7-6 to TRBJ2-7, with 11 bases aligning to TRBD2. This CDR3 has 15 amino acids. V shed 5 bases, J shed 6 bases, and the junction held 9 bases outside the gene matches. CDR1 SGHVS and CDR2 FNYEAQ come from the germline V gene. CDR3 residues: CASSDRLAGMGEQYF. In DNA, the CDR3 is TGTGCCAGCAGCGACCGACTAGCGGGAATGGGCGAGCAGTACTTC.

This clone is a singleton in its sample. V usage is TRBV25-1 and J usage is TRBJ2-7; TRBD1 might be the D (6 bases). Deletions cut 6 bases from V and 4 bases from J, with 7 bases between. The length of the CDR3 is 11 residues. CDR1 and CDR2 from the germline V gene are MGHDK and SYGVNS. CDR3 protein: CASRGGYEQYF. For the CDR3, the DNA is TGTGCCAGCAGAGGGGGATACGAGCAGTACTTC.

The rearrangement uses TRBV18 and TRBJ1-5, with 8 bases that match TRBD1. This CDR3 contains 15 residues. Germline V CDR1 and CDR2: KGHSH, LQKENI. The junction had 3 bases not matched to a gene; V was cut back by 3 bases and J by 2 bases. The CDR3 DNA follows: TGTGCCAGCTCACCCGACAGGGGAGGCAATCAGCCCCAGCATTTT. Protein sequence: CASSPDRGGNQPQHF.